The T cell receptor beta chain described here comes from a study of blood T cell repertoires in COVID-19. Study background: Donors in the United States, Italy and Spain gave samples during acute or convalescent COVID-19. The analysed material was cDNA or gDNA that came from T cells, B-cell-depleted T cells, or PBMCs.

Methods used by the authors: Estimates of nucleated cell counts were drawn from the amplification of reference gene primers. The table came from immunoSEQ multiplex PCR; TCRdb's copy has only in-frame clones and leaves some out. V, J and clone size are taken as reported in that table, and D and trimming were inferred from the DNA itself. Among about 280,000 clones listed, around four fifths were seen once. This clone appeared a single time. Sample: peripheral blood. This TCR was recovered from a woman aged 50 to 60 who had recovered from COVID-19.

The DNA of the CDR3 is TGCGCCAGCAGCCAAGATAACGGGGTTCCAAGTGAGCAGTTCTTC. Translated, it gives CASSQDNGVPSEQFF. The V gene is TRBV4-3, the J gene TRBJ2-1; TRBD2 might be the D (5 bases). CDR3 length: 15 amino acids. Germline V CDR1 and CDR2: LGHNA, YSLEER. The V end was cut by 0 bases, the J end by 9 bases, with 15 bases between.